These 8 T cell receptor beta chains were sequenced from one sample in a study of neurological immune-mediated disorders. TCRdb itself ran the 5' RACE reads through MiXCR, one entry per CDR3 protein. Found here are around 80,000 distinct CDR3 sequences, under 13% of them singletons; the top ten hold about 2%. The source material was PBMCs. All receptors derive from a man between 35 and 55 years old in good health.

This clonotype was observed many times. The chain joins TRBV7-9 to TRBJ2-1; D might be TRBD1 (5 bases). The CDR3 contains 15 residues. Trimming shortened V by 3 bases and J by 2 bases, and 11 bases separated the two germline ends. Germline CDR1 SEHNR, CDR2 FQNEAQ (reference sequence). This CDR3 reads CASSLTVSAYNEQFF. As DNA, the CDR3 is TGTGCCAGCAGCTTGACAGTATCCGCCTACAATGAGCAGTTCTTC.

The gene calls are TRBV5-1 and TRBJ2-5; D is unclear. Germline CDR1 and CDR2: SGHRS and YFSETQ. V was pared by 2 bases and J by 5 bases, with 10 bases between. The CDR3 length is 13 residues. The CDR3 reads CASSFGEGETQYF. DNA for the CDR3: TGCGCCAGCAGCTTTGGGGAAGGGGAGACCCAGTACTTC.

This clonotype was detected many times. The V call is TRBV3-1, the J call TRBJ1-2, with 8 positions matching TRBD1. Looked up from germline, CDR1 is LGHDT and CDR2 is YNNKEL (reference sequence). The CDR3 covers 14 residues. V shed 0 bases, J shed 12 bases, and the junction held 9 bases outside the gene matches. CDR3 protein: CASSQDLGQGMHTF. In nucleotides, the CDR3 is TGTGCCAGCAGCCAAGATCTCGGACAGGGAATGCACACCTTC. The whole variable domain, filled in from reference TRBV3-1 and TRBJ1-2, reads DTAVSQTPKYLVTQMGNDKSIKCEQNLGHDTMYWYKQDSKKFLKIMFSYNNKELIINETVPNRFSPKSPDKAHLNLHINSLELGDSAVYFCASSQDLGQGMHTFGSGTRLTVV.

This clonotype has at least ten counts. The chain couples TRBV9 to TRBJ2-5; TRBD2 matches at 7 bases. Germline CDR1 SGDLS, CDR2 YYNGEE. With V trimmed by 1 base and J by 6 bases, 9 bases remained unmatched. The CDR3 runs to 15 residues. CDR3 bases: TGTGCCAGCAGCGTAAGCGGGACGGGGGATAAGACCCAGTACTTC. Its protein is CASSVSGTGDKTQYF.

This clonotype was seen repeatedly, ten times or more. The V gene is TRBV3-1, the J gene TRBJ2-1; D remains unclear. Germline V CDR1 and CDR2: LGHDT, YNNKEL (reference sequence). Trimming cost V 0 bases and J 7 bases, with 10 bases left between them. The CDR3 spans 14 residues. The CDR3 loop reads CASSQERPRNEQFF. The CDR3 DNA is TGTGCCAGCAGCCAAGAACGACCGCGGAATGAGCAGTTCTTC.

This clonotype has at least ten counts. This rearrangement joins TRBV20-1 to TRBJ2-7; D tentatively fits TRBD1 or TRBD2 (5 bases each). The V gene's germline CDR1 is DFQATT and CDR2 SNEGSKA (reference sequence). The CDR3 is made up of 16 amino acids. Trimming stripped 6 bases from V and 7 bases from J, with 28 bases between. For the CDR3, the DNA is TGCAGTGCCGACCCTGAGCTAAACCTCCGAGGGGTAGAGCAGTACTTC. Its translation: CSADPELNLRGVEQYF.

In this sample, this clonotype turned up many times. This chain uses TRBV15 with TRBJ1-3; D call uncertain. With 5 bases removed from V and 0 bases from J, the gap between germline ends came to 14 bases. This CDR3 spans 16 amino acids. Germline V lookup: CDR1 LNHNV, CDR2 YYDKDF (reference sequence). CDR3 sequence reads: CATSRRRQTSGNTIYF. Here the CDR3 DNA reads TGTGCCACCAGCCGGAGGAGGCAAACCTCTGGAAACACCATATATTTT.

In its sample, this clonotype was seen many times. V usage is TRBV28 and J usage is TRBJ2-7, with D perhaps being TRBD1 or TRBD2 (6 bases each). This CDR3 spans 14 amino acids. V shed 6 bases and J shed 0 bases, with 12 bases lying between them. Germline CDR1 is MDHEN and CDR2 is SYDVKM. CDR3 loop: CASRKGGTSYEQYF. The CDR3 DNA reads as TGTGCCAGCAGAAAAGGGGGGACCTCCTACGAGCAGTACTTC.